The present TCR beta chain was sequenced within a study of cytomegalovirus exposure and HLA in healthy donors. For this clone: Its antigen is undetermined.

Whole-study findings and limits: In a later analysis, TCR beta V- and J-gene trimming showed a link to a missense DCLRE1C variant.

Germline V CDR1 and CDR2: MDHEN, SYDVKM. V lost 5 bases and J lost 8, with 12 bases in between. This CDR3 is 12 amino acids long. The PCR had 60 Vbeta and 13 Jbeta primers. Profiled with immunoSEQ multiplex PCR; TCRdb holds only in-frame clones, not every one. The table lists some 170,000 clones, 71% of them singletons. The chain is built from TRBV28 and TRBJ1-2; D uncertain. The source material was PBMCs. The clonotype was recovered from a woman between 25 and 40 years old in good health and CMV-seronegative. The CDR3 loop reads CASSPVSRGYTF. CDR3 nucleotides: TGTGCCAGCAGTCCCGTATCACGGGGCTACACCTTC.